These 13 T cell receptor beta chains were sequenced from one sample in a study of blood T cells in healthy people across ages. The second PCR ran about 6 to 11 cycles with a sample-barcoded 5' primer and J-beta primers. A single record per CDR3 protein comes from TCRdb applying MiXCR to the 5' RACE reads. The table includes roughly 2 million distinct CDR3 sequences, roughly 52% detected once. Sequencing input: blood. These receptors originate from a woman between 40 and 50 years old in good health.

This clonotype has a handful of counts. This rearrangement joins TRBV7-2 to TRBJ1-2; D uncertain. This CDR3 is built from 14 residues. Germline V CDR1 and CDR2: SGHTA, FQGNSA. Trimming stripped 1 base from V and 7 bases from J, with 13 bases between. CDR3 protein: CASSLGLGMGGYTF. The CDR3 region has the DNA TGTGCCAGCAGCTTAGGTTTAGGGATGGGTGGCTACACCTTC. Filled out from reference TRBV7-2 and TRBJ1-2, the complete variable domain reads GAGVSQSPSNKVTEKGKDVELRCDPISGHTALYWYRQSLGQGLEFLIYFQGNSAPDKSGLPSDRFSAERTGGSVSTLTIQRTQQEDSAVYLCASSLGLGMGGYTFGSGTRLTVV.

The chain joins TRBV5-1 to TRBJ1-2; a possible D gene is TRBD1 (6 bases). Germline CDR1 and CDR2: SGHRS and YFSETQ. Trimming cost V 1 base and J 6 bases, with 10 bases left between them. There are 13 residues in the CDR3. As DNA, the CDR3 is TGCGCCAGCAGCTTGAACAGGGAGAATGGCTACACCTTC. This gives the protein CASSLNRENGYTF.

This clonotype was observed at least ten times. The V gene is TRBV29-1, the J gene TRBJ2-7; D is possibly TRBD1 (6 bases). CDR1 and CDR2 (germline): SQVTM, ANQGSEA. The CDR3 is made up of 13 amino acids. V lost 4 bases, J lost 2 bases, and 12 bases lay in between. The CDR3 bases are TGCAGCGTTGTCCGACAGGAGACCTACGAGCAGTACTTC. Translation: CSVVRQETYEQYF.

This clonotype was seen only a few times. CDR3 protein: CASSQGEDRGGVLTF. CDR3 nucleotides: TGCGCCAGCAGCCAAGGAGAGGACAGGGGTGGCGTCCTGACTTTC. This chain uses TRBV4-1 with TRBJ2-6; 9 nucleotides line up with TRBD1. The germline V gene has CDR1 MGHRA and CDR2 YSYEKL. CDR3 length: 15 amino acids. V was clipped by 1 base and J by 12 bases; unmatched bases: 7.

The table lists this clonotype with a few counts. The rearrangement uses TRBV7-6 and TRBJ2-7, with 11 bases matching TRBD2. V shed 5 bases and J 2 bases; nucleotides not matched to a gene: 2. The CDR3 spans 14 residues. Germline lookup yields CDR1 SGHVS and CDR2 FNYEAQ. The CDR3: CASSKLAGAYEQYF. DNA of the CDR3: TGTGCCAGCAGCAAACTAGCGGGGGCCTACGAGCAGTACTTC. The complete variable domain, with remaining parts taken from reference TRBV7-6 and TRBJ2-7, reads GAGVSQSPRYKVTKRGQDVALRCDPISGHVSLYWYRQALGQGPEFLTYFNYEAQQDKSGLPNDRFSAERPEGSISTLTIQRTEQRDSAMYRCASSKLAGAYEQYFGPGTRLTVT.

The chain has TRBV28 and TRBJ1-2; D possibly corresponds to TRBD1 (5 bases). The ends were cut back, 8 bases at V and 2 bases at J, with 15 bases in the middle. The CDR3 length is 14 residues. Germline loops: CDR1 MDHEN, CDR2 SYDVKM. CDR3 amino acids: CASARGWVNYGYTF. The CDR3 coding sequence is TGTGCCAGCGCAAGGGGCTGGGTCAACTATGGCTACACCTTC.

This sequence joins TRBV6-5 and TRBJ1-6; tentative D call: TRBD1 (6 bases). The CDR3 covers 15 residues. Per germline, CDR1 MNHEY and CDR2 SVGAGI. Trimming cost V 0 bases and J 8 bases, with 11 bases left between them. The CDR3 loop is CASSYSTGLDSPLHF. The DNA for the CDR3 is TGTGCCAGCAGTTACTCAACAGGGTTGGATTCACCCCTCCACTTT.

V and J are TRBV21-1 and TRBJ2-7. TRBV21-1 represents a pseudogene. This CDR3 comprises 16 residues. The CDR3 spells CASSKAKDRSSYEQYF. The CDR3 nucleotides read TGTGCCAGCAGCAAAGCTAAGGACAGGAGTTCCTACGAGCAGTACTTC.

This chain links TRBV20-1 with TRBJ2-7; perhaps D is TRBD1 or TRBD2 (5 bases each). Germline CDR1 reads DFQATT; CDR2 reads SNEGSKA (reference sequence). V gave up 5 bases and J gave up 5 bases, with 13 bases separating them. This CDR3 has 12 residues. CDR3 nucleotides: TGCAGTGCTTCGAGGGGCGACCACGAGCAGTACTTC. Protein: CSASRGDHEQYF.

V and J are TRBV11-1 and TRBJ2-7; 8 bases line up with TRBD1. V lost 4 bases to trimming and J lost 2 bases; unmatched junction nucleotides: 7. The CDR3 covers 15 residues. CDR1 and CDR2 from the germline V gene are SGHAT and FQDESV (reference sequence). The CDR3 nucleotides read TGTGCCAGCAGCTCGACCGGGACAGGCACCTACGAGCAGTACTTC. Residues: CASSSTGTGTYEQYF.

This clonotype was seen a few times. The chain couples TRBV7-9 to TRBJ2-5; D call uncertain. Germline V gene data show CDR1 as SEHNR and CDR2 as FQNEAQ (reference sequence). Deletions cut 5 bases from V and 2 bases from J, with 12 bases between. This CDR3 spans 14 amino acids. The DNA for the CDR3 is TGTGCCAGCAGCACAACGATGTGGCAAGAGACCCAGTACTTC. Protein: CASSTTMWQETQYF.

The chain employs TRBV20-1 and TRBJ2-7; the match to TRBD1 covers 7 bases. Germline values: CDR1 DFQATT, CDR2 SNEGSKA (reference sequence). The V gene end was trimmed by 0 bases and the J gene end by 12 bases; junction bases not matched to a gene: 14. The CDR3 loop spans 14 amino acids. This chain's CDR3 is CSARERQGGETRYF. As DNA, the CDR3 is TGCAGTGCTAGAGAGAGACAGGGTGGGGAGACCCGGTACTTC.

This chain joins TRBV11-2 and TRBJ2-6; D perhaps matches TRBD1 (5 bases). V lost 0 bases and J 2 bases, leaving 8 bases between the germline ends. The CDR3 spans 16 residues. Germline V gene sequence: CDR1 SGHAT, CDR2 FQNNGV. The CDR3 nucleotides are TGTGCCAGCAGCTTAGATCCCAGGGCTGGGGCCAACGTCCTGACTTTC. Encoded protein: CASSLDPRAGANVLTF.